This passage covers 26 T cell receptor beta chains from one sample sequenced in a study of T cell repertoires in cytomegalovirus infection. These receptors have no known antigen. Each CDR3 protein gets one entry after TCRdb re-called the reads with MiXCR. The table records roughly 340,000 distinct CDR3 sequences, about 29% of them present only once. Sequenced material: cultured PBMCs, taken from culture after CMV antigen stimulation. These receptors were taken from a human donor in good health (CMV status not recorded). Some clones in this sample may be carry-over from other donors' samples.

The chain uses TRBV2 and TRBJ1-5; D remains unclear. Germline CDR1 and CDR2: SNHLY and FYNNEI. Trimming pared 2 bases from V and 2 bases from J, leaving 13 bases between. The CDR3 is 16 amino acids. The CDR3 region has the DNA TGTGCCAGCAGTGAAAGGGCCAGAGCAGGCAATCAGCCCCAGCATTTT. It yields the protein CASSERARAGNQPQHF.

The rearrangement uses TRBV4-1 and TRBJ2-5, with 12 bases aligning to TRBD2. V lost 1 base, J lost 5 bases, and 8 bases stayed unmatched. The CDR3 has 17 amino acids. Germline V CDR1 and CDR2: MGHRA, YSYEKL. This CDR3 is CASSQGTLAGGGETQYF. CDR3 bases: TGCGCCAGCAGCCAAGGGACTCTAGCGGGGGGGGGGGAGACCCAGTACTTC.

The V and J genes are TRBV11-2 and TRBJ1-2, with no clear D. This CDR3 region has 16 residues. V was clipped by 0 bases and J by 0 bases, with 11 bases between them. Germline V gene sequence: CDR1 SGHAT, CDR2 FQNNGV. The CDR3 region is CASSLDPWAANYGYTF. As DNA, the CDR3 is TGTGCCAGCAGCTTAGATCCCTGGGCGGCTAACTATGGCTACACCTTC.

The chain recombines TRBV2 with TRBJ1-3; D remains unclear. Trimming pared 0 bases from V and 0 bases from J, leaving 3 bases between. The CDR3 is 14 amino acids. Germline CDR1 and CDR2: SNHLY and FYNNEI. CDR3 in DNA: TGTGCCAGCAGTGAAGCTAGCTCTGGAAACACCATATATTTT. Translating it yields CASSEASSGNTIYF.

The chain couples TRBV20-1 to TRBJ1-2; 8 bases match TRBD1. CDR1 DFQATT and CDR2 SNEGSKA come from the germline V gene (reference sequence). With 3 bases clipped from V and 4 bases from J, the junction kept 10 bases outside the gene matches. The CDR3 consists of 15 residues. The CDR3 sequence is CSASSAGGAGYGYTF. In DNA form, the CDR3 reads TGCAGTGCTAGTAGCGCAGGGGGCGCAGGCTATGGCTACACCTTC.

This chain uses TRBV6-2 or TRBV6-3 with TRBJ2-1, with unresolved D. Between the trimmed V and J ends, which lost 10 bases and 3 bases, there was a span of 16 bases. The CDR3 contains 14 residues. CDR1 is MNHEY and CDR2 is SVGEGT in the germline V gene. CDR3 residues: CATLLSLGYNEQFF. In DNA, the CDR3 is TGTGCCACCCTGTTGTCATTAGGCTACAATGAGCAGTTCTTC.

The rearrangement links TRBV10-3 to TRBJ2-7; D is uncertain. This CDR3 has 16 amino acids. Trimming shortened V by 0 bases and J by 7 bases, and 19 bases separated the two germline ends. Germline CDR1 and CDR2: ENHRY and SYGVKD. The CDR3, as DNA: TGTGCCATCAGTGAGTCGAGAGTAGGCCCCAGCTCTGAGCAGTACTTC. This translates into CAISESRVGPSSEQYF.

Many counts were recorded for this clonotype. V usage is TRBV6-5 and J usage is TRBJ1-3, with D possibly TRBD1 on 5 matching bases. Germline CDR1 is MNHEY and CDR2 is SVGAGI. CDR3 size: 16 residues. Trimming took off 0 bases at V and 2 bases at J, with 11 bases between the two ends. CDR3 loop: CASSYSRRGAGNTIYF. The CDR3 bases are TGTGCCAGCAGTTACTCGAGGCGGGGGGCTGGAAACACCATATATTTT.

The V gene is TRBV29-1, the J gene TRBJ1-1; possible D gene TRBD1, 5 bases. V was shortened by 3 bases and J by 1 base, with 12 bases between the two germline ends. Germline CDR1 SQVTM, CDR2 ANQGSEA. The CDR3 sequence is 14 residues long. The CDR3 spells CSVDRHDRNTEAFF. CDR3 in DNA: TGCAGCGTTGACCGCCATGACAGGAACACTGAAGCTTTCTTT.

The gene calls are TRBV10-1 and TRBJ1-1; D is uncertain. The V and J ends lost 5 bases and 4 bases respectively, with 11 bases between them. Germline assignment: CDR1 WNHNN and CDR2 SYGVQD (reference sequence). The CDR3 consists of 13 residues. In nucleotides, the CDR3 is TGCGCCAGCAGTCCGAGACAAGCCACTGAAGCTTTCTTT. Its protein is CASSPRQATEAFF.

This clonotype was found a few times. The chain is built from TRBV4-2 and TRBJ2-1, with 12 bases lining up with TRBD1. This CDR3 contains 16 residues. Germline V CDR1 and CDR2: LGHNA, YNFKEQ. After removal of 4 bases from V and 4 bases from J, the junction contained 5 bases not matched to a gene. CDR3 sequence reads: CASSPSGQGAYNEQFF. The CDR3 DNA sequence: TGTGCCAGCAGCCCTTCGGGACAGGGGGCTTACAATGAGCAGTTCTTC.

The CDR3 bases are TGTGCCAGCATCCGACGACTTGGTAACACTGAAGCTTTCTTT. Protein sequence: CASIRRLGNTEAFF. This chain links TRBV27 with TRBJ1-1; the D is unclear. CDR1 is MNHEY, CDR2 SMNVEV, per germline (reference sequence). The CDR3 has 14 amino acids. Trimming removed 7 bases from V and 2 bases from J, with 14 bases in between.

V is TRBV11-2 and J is TRBJ2-3, with 9 bases aligning to TRBD1. Germline trimming cut 4 bases from V and 0 bases from J; bases unmatched to any gene: 11. CDR1 SGHAT and CDR2 FQNNGV come from the germline V gene. The CDR3 consists of 18 residues. The DNA of the CDR3 is TGTGCCAGCAGCTGGACAGGGGCAACATACCCTAGCACAGATACGCAGTATTTT. This encodes CASSWTGATYPSTDTQYF. Variable domain in full (rest from reference TRBV11-2 and TRBJ2-3): EAGVAQSPRYKIIEKRQSVAFWCNPISGHATLYWYQQILGQGPKLLIQFQNNGVVDDSQLPKDRFSAERLKGVDSTLKIQPAKLEDSAVYLCASSWTGATYPSTDTQYFGPGTRLTVL.

Only a few counts were recorded for this clonotype. V usage is TRBV12-3 or TRBV12-4 and J usage is TRBJ1-5; TRBD1 agrees at 7 bases. CDR3 size: 14 residues. The trim removed 10 bases at V and 4 bases at J, leaving 10 bases unmatched. CDR3 loop: CATKTGTANQPQHF. CDR3 nucleotides: TGTGCCACCAAAACCGGGACAGCTAATCAGCCCCAGCATTTT.

This clonotype appeared a few times. The chain recombines TRBV11-3 with TRBJ1-1; D is unclear. The length of the CDR3 is 13 residues. The ends were cut back, 0 bases at V and 4 bases at J, with 6 bases in the middle. The germline CDR1 and CDR2 sequences are SGHNT and YENEEA. CDR3 nucleotides: TGTGCCAGCAGCTTAGAAACGTCCACTGAAGCTTTCTTT. This encodes CASSLETSTEAFF.

In nucleotides, the CDR3 is TGCGCCAGCAGACCCGGACAGGACACTGAAGCTTTCTTT. This sequence encodes CASRPGQDTEAFF. The chain carries TRBV5-1 and TRBJ1-1; TRBD1 matches 7 bases. The CDR3 runs to 13 residues. V was clipped by 5 bases and J by 3 bases; unmatched bases: 4. Per germline, CDR1 SGHRS and CDR2 YFSETQ.

The gene calls are TRBV28 and TRBJ1-5; possibly TRBD1 for D (5 bases). The CDR3 length is 11 residues. Germline assignment: CDR1 MDHEN and CDR2 SYDVKM. V lost 5 bases to trimming and J lost 12 bases, with 11 bases between them. The CDR3 sequence: CASSQQVVQHF. CDR3 in DNA: TGTGCCAGCAGTCAACAGGTCGTCCAGCATTTT.

This rearrangement joins TRBV7-2 to TRBJ2-1; 12 bases line up with TRBD2. The trim removed 2 bases at V and 4 bases at J, leaving 3 bases unmatched. CDR3 length: 16 residues. Germline assignment: CDR1 SGHTA and CDR2 FQGNSA. This chain's CDR3 is CASSLRTSGIYNEQFF. In DNA, the CDR3 is TGTGCCAGCAGCTTACGGACTAGCGGGATTTACAATGAGCAGTTCTTC.

The chain links TRBV7-8 to TRBJ2-7; 9 bases map to TRBD1. Germline CDR1 and CDR2: SGHVS and FQNEAQ. With 1 base clipped from V and 5 bases from J, the junction kept 9 bases outside the gene matches. The CDR3 is 16 residues long. DNA for the CDR3: TGTGCCAGCAGCTTAGTTTCTGGACAGGGGATCAACGAGCAGTACTTC. It specifies CASSLVSGQGINEQYF. Full variable domain (rest looked up from reference TRBV7-8 and TRBJ2-7): GAGVSQSPRYKVAKRGQDVALRCDPISGHVSLFWYQQALGQGPEFLTYFQNEAQLDKSGLPSDRFFAERPEGSVSTLKIQRTQQEDSAVYLCASSLVSGQGINEQYFGPGTRLTVT.

This clonotype was picked up many times. The chain carries TRBV7-9 and TRBJ1-5, with D possibly matching TRBD1 (5 bases). The germline CDR1 and CDR2 sequences are SEHNR and FQNEAQ (reference sequence). This CDR3 has 16 residues. V was cut by 0 bases and J by 1 base, with 10 bases left in between. The CDR3 protein is CASSLAGDGSNQPQHF. CDR3 coding DNA: TGTGCCAGCAGCTTAGCGGGGGACGGGAGCAATCAGCCCCAGCATTTT.

This chain joins TRBV7-2 and TRBJ1-2; TRBD1 matches at 9 bases. V trimming: 3 bases; J trimming: 4 bases; junction bases outside the gene matches: 3. Germline V gene sequence: CDR1 SGHTA, CDR2 FQGNSA. The CDR3 is 14 residues long. This CDR3 reads CASSFRQGGYGYTF. The CDR3 DNA reads as TGTGCCAGCAGCTTCCGACAGGGGGGCTATGGCTACACCTTC.

This clonotype occurred many times. This chain connects TRBV7-3 to TRBJ2-3, with 8 bases fitting TRBD1. CDR1 is SGHTA, CDR2 FQGTGA, per germline. The V and J ends lost 3 bases and 4 bases, in that order; junction bases with no gene match: 3. The CDR3 totals 14 residues. The CDR3 DNA follows: TGTGCCAGCAGCTTTGGACAGGGAGCAGATACGCAGTATTTT. Amino acid sequence: CASSFGQGADTQYF.

Turning to this clonotype: At one of its ends the junction is not consistent with the germline gene, which may arise from a read error. V usage is TRBV19 and J usage is TRBJ1-5; TRBD1 matches at 9 bases. Per germline, CDR1 LNHDA and CDR2 SQIVND (reference sequence). CDR3 length: 17 residues. The CDR3 loop is CASIEQGAVPANEPQHF. CDR3 nucleotide sequence: TGTGCCAGTATAGAACAGGGGGCAGTTCCGGCCAATGAGCCCCAGCATTTT.

This clonotype was observed a handful of times. The chain uses TRBV7-6 and TRBJ2-1; D unclear. V lost 3 bases to trimming and J lost 2 bases, with 5 bases between them. From germline, CDR1 is SGHVS and CDR2 FNYEAQ. The CDR3 is 13 residues long. CDR3 loop: CASSFRPYNEQFF. The DNA for the CDR3 is TGTGCCAGCAGCTTTCGCCCCTACAATGAGCAGTTCTTC.

This clonotype was picked up a small number of times. This chain connects TRBV4-1 to TRBJ2-3; D ambiguous. The CDR3 is made up of 15 amino acids. Trimming removed 1 base from V and 4 bases from J, with 12 bases in between. In germline, CDR1 is MGHRA, CDR2 YSYEKL. This CDR3 is CASSQVPRWADTQYF. CDR3 nucleotide sequence: TGCGCCAGCAGCCAAGTCCCCCGCTGGGCAGATACGCAGTATTTT.

In DNA form, the CDR3 reads TGTGCCAGCCGAGAGACAGGGATGAACACCGGGGAGCTGTTTTTT. This gives the protein CASRETGMNTGELFF. The chain combines TRBV3-1 with TRBJ2-2; 7 nucleotides align to TRBD1. The germline gives CDR1 LGHDT, CDR2 YNNKEL (reference sequence). The CDR3 is 15 amino acids. The junction had 7 bases not matched to a gene; V was cut back by 8 bases and J by 1 base.